This TCR beta chain appears in the sequencing data of a study of T-cell memory formation after mild COVID-19. Background on the study: TCR clusters largely stayed donor specific.

Notes on the study in general: Mainly CM and EM harbored the contracting CD4+ clones; mainly EMRA harbored the CD8+ ones.

MiXCR, run by TCRdb on the 5' RACE reads, gives a single entry per CDR3 protein. The sample includes about 450,000 distinct CDR3 sequences, more than 20% seen only once; the top ten take around 13%. Notes on this clonotype: The antigen remains undetermined.

The CDR3 runs 15 residues. Germline V gives CDR1 SGHRS, CDR2 YFSETQ. V dropped 4 bases and J dropped 5; count of bases not matched to a gene: 7. The rearrangement uses TRBV5-1 and TRBJ2-3, with TRBD2 matching over 10 bases. The sequencing input was PBMCs or a T cell subset sorted from them (not recorded which). The TCR sequence derives from an adult woman who had mild COVID-19 (a few samples of this study predate the infection). Cell type and time point are not known. The DNA of the CDR3 is TGCGCCAGCAGCCACCCTAGCGGGAGTGGAGATACGCAGTATTTT. Translation gives CASSHPSGSGDTQYF.